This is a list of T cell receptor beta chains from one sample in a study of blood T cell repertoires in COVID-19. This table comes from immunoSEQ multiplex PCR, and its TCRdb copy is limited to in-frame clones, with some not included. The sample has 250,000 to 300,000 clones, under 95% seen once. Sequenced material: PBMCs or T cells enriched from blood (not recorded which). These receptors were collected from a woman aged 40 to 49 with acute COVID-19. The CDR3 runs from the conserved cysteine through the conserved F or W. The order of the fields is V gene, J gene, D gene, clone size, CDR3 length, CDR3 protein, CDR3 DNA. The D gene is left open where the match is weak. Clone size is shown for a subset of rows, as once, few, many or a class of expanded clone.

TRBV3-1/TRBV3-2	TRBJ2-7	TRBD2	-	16	CASSQGGGRRFYEQYF	TGTGCCAGCAGCCAAGGGGGGGGAAGGCGGTTCTACGAGCAGTACTTC
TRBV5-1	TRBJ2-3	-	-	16	CASSLAGRVSADTQYF	TGCGCCAGCAGCTTGGCAGGCAGGGTGTCCGCGGATACGCAGTATTTT
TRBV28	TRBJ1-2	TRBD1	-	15	CASSLAGTGDYGYTF	TGTGCCAGCAGTTTGGCCGGAACAGGGGACTATGGCTACACCTTC
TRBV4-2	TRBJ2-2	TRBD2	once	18	CASSQESSGSLNTGELFF	TGTGCCAGCAGCCAAGAGTCTAGCGGGAGTCTGAACACCGGGGAGCTGTTTTTT
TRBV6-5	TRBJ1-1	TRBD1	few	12	CASRDRDTEAFF	TGTGCCAGCAGGGACAGGGACACTGAAGCTTTCTTT
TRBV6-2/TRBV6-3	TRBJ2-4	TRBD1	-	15	CASSYPGQAKNIQYF	TGTGCCAGCAGTTACCCGGGACAGGCCAAAAACATTCAGTACTTC
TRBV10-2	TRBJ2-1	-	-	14	CASSERGAGNEQFF	TGCGCCAGCAGTGAGCGGGGGGCCGGCAATGAGCAGTTCTTC
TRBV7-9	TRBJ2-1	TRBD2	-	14	CASSTERDMVEQFF	TGTGCCAGCAGCACGGAGCGGGATATGGTTGAGCAGTTCTTC
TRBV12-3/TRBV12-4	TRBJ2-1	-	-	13	CASSLWENNEQFF	TGTGCCAGCAGTTTGTGGGAGAACAATGAGCAGTTCTTC
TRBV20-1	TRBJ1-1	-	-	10	CSGWGAEAFF	TGCAGTGGGTGGGGGGCTGAAGCTTTCTTT
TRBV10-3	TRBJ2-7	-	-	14	CAISEWQGGHEQYF	TGTGCCATCAGTGAGTGGCAGGGGGGCCACGAGCAGTACTTC
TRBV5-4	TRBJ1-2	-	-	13	CASSGGPRWGYTF	TGTGCCAGCAGCGGCGGGCCTCGCTGGGGCTACACCTTC
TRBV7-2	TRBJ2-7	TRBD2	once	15	CASSQGGSGSYEQYF	TGTGCCAGCAGCCAAGGCGGTAGCGGGAGCTACGAGCAGTACTTC
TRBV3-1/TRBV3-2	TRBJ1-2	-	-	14	CASSQGGRRYGYTF	TGTGCCAGCAGCCAGGGAGGGAGGCGCTATGGCTACACCTTC
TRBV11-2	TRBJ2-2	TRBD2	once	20	CASSLERLAGGPGGTGELFF	TGTGCCAGCAGCTTAGAGAGGCTAGCGGGAGGGCCTGGTGGAACCGGGGAGCTGTTTTTT
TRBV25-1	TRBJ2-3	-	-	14	CASSVEQGTDTQYF	TGTGCCAGCAGTGTGGAGCAAGGCACAGATACGCAGTATTTT
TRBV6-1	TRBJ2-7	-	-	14	CASSEYAVNYEQYF	TGTGCCAGCAGTGAATATGCAGTAAACTACGAGCAGTACTTC